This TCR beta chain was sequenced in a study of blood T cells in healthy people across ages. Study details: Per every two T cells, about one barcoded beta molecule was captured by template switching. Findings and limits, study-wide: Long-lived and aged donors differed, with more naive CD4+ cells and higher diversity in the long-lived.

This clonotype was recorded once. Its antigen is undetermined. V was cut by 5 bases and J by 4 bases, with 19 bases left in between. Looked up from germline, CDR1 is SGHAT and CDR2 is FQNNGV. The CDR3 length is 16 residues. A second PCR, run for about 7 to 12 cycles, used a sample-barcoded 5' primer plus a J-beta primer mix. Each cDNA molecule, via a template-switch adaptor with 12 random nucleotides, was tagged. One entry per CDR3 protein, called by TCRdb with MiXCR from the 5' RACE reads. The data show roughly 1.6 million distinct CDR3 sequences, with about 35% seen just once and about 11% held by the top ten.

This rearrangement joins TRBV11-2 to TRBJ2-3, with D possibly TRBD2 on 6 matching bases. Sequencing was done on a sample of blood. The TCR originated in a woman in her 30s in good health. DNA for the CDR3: TGTGCCAGCAGCCGGACTACCGGTAACCCCCCAGATACGCAGTATTTT. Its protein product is CASSRTTGNPPDTQYF.